This TCR beta chain comes out of a study of blood T cell repertoires in COVID-19 (dated by TCRdb to the early 2020s). Background for the entire study: The collaborator samples originated in the United States, Italy and Spain and spanned the acute and convalescent phases of COVID-19. The prospective study material was composed of cDNA or gDNA derived from T cells, B-cell-depleted T cells, or PBMCs. The dataset comprised deeply sampled blood TCRbeta repertoires from subjects exposed to, actively infected with, or recovered from COVID-19. The repertoires were released in a freely available public database meant as a resource for research on the immune response to SARS-CoV-2. Samples came from the ongoing ImmuneRACE study (first 160 participants) plus 1,254 subjects from 6 global collaborators. Sample metadata almost always included a de-identified subject ID, COVID-19 status, age in years and sex. Where available, HLA class I and class II types were obtained from metadata supplied by the sample provider rather than from assay-based typing. What the work shows at the level of the full study, not this receptor alone: Clinical and demographic metadata were provided uncurated, with the amount varying by source and participant.

TCRbeta CDR3 regions were amplified from genomic DNA using the immunoSEQ Assay, a bias-controlled multiplex PCR. The paper's data handling went like this. The number of nucleated cells in each sample was estimated by amplification of reference gene primers within the assay. Sequence reads were collapsed and filtered to measure the absolute abundance of every unique TCRbeta CDR3 rearrangement. For each sample, productive Simpson clonality was calculated as the square root of Simpson's diversity index over productive rearrangements. TCRdb obtained this table from immuneACCESS and retained in-frame rearrangements with V and J assigned. These tables miss some clones; where compared with another copy, unresolved V genes account for less than half of the shortfall, and the remainder is unexplained. V and J calls and clone size are copied from that table; D and trimming were computed from the DNA. Recorded for this sample are about 270,000 clones; 80% to 90% of them occurred a single time. The ten largest clones represent approximately 2.2% of the sample.

Collaborating institutions collected whole blood in K2EDTA tubes following their own protocols. Collaborator samples were shipped for TCRbeta analysis as frozen whole blood, isolated PBMCs, or DNA extracted from either sample type. Comment on this clone: Its antigen is unknown. No clone much larger than this one lies a single base away; base qualities are absent.

Via the germline V gene (reference sequence), CDR1 is LGHDT and CDR2 YNNKEL. V loses 5 bases, J loses 10 bases, and the germline ends lie 14 bases apart. Measured from the cysteine to the phenylalanine, the CDR3 is 12 residues long. The only DNA kept is the CDR3, 36 bases in frame from the first base. Recombination joined TRBV3-1 (or the pseudogene TRBV3-2) with TRBJ1-1; D gene: possibly TRBD1, on 6 matching bases. Sequenced: peripheral blood. This clonotype was obtained from a woman aged 45-65 years with acute or convalescent COVID-19. The CDR3 protein sequence reads: CASSTGTGSAFF. The DNA sequence reads TGTGCCAGCAGCACGGGAACAGGGTCAGCTTTCTTT.